This is a list of T cell receptor beta chains from one sample in a study of T cell responses to AZD1222 COVID-19 vaccine. The assay was immunoSEQ multiplex PCR, and TCRdb's table has in-frame clones only and misses some. Of over 100,000 clones detected, about 90% appear once; the ten largest clones hold 7.5%. The source material was peripheral blood, sampled on day 0 of AZD1222 vaccination. These receptors originate from an adult in good health. CDR3s include the opening cysteine and the closing phenylalanine or tryptophan. The D gene is left open where the match is weak. Expanded clones are given a class, and other clones once, few, many or no size at all.

v_call: TRBV6-5; d_call: -; clone_size: -; j_call: TRBJ1-1; cdr3_aa: CALREPRGGGAEAFF; cdr3_nt: TGTGCGCTCCGTGAGCCCCGCGGCGGGGGCGCTGAAGCTTTCTTT
v_call: TRBV4-1; d_call: -; clone_size: -; j_call: TRBJ2-5; cdr3_aa: CASSQSGGRETQYF; cdr3_nt: TGCGCCAGCAGCCAATCCGGGGGTCGAGAGACCCAGTACTTC
v_call: TRBV11-3; d_call: -; clone_size: -; j_call: TRBJ2-7; cdr3_aa: CASSPIPSPVYEQYF; cdr3_nt: TGTGCCAGCAGCCCAATCCCCTCGCCAGTTTACGAGCAGTACTTC
v_call: TRBV7-9; d_call: TRBD1; clone_size: -; j_call: TRBJ1-2; cdr3_aa: CASSPSGGGYTF; cdr3_nt: TGTGCCAGCAGCCCATCAGGGGGAGGCTACACCTTC
v_call: TRBV6-2/TRBV6-3; d_call: TRBD1; clone_size: -; j_call: TRBJ2-3; cdr3_aa: CASSYHSRGQGNTDTQYF; cdr3_nt: TGTGCCAGCAGTTACCATTCCCGCGGACAGGGGAACACAGATACGCAGTATTTT
v_call: TRBV29-1; d_call: TRBD1; clone_size: -; j_call: TRBJ1-4; cdr3_aa: CSVTEGQGPHEKLFF; cdr3_nt: TGCAGCGTAACCGAGGGACAGGGGCCTCATGAAAAACTGTTTTTT
v_call: TRBV5-1; d_call: -; clone_size: once; j_call: TRBJ2-7; cdr3_aa: CASKGLQGPIDEQYF; cdr3_nt: TGCGCCAGCAAGGGACTCCAGGGCCCTATAGACGAGCAGTACTTC
v_call: TRBV12-3/TRBV12-4; d_call: -; clone_size: -; j_call: TRBJ1-5; cdr3_aa: CASSFNDNQPQHF; cdr3_nt: TGTGCCAGCAGTTTTAATGACAATCAGCCCCAGCATTTT
v_call: TRBV9; d_call: -; clone_size: -; j_call: TRBJ1-4; cdr3_aa: CASSVGGRLNEKLFF; cdr3_nt: TGTGCCAGCAGCGTAGGTGGCAGACTTAATGAAAAACTGTTTTTT
v_call: TRBV7-9; d_call: -; clone_size: -; j_call: TRBJ1-5; cdr3_aa: CASSLAGPRGIRGPQHF; cdr3_nt: TGTGCCAGCAGCTTAGCAGGGCCGCGAGGCATCCGTGGACCCCAGCATTTT
v_call: TRBV10-3; d_call: -; clone_size: -; j_call: TRBJ1-6; cdr3_aa: CAISGGMGLNSPLHF; cdr3_nt: TGTGCCATCAGTGGAGGGATGGGACTCAATTCACCCCTCCACTTT
v_call: TRBV5-6; d_call: TRBD1; clone_size: -; j_call: TRBJ1-4; cdr3_aa: CASSWGQGEKLFF; cdr3_nt: TGTGCCAGCAGCTGGGGACAGGGCGAAAAACTGTTTTTT
v_call: TRBV30; d_call: -; clone_size: -; j_call: TRBJ1-1; cdr3_aa: CAWSRQNTEAFF; cdr3_nt: TGTGCCTGGAGTAGACAGAACACTGAAGCTTTCTTT
v_call: TRBV10-3; d_call: TRBD2; clone_size: -; j_call: TRBJ2-1; cdr3_aa: CAIREREGYNEQFF; cdr3_nt: TGTGCCATCAGGGAGCGGGAGGGTTACAATGAGCAGTTCTTC
v_call: TRBV10-3; d_call: TRBD1; clone_size: -; j_call: TRBJ1-1; cdr3_aa: CAISAKDRLNTEAFF; cdr3_nt: TGTGCCATCAGCGCGAAGGACAGGTTGAACACTGAAGCTTTCTTT
v_call: TRBV27; d_call: -; clone_size: -; j_call: TRBJ1-1; cdr3_aa: CASSLSRGRYTEAFF; cdr3_nt: TGTGCCAGCAGTTTATCAAGGGGACGTTACACTGAAGCTTTCTTT
v_call: TRBV7-5; d_call: -; clone_size: -; j_call: TRBJ1-1; cdr3_aa: CVRSLRDSRGDTEAFF; cdr3_nt: TGTGTCAGAAGCTTAAGGGACAGTCGGGGGGACACTGAAGCTTTCTTT
v_call: TRBV30; d_call: -; clone_size: -; j_call: TRBJ1-2; cdr3_aa: CAWSVGNNYGYTF; cdr3_nt: TGTGCCTGGAGTGTAGGGAATAACTATGGCTACACCTTC
v_call: TRBV2; d_call: -; clone_size: -; j_call: TRBJ1-5; cdr3_aa: CASSDRVYQPQHF; cdr3_nt: TGTGCCAGCAGTGACAGGGTTTATCAGCCCCAGCATTTT
v_call: TRBV6-5; d_call: -; clone_size: -; j_call: TRBJ1-4; cdr3_aa: CASSRQNNEKLFF; cdr3_nt: TGTGCCAGCAGTCGTCAGAATAATGAAAAACTGTTTTTT
v_call: TRBV3-1/TRBV3-2; d_call: -; clone_size: few; j_call: TRBJ2-2; cdr3_aa: CASSGVPWGRKNTGELFF; cdr3_nt: TGTGCCAGCAGCGGTGTTCCCTGGGGGCGGAAGAACACCGGGGAGCTGTTTTTT
v_call: TRBV9; d_call: TRBD2; clone_size: -; j_call: TRBJ2-1; cdr3_aa: CASSVVSGSAGEQFF; cdr3_nt: TGTGCCAGCAGCGTAGTTAGCGGGAGTGCTGGTGAGCAGTTCTTC
v_call: TRBV10-3; d_call: TRBD1; clone_size: -; j_call: TRBJ1-1; cdr3_aa: CAISDRGRNTEAFF; cdr3_nt: TGTGCCATCAGTGACAGGGGGCGCAACACTGAAGCTTTCTTT
v_call: TRBV4-3; d_call: TRBD1; clone_size: -; j_call: TRBJ1-1; cdr3_aa: CASSQDWDRFPAFF; cdr3_nt: TGCGCCAGCAGCCAAGATTGGGACAGGTTTCCAGCTTTCTTT
v_call: TRBV7-2; d_call: -; clone_size: once; j_call: TRBJ1-2; cdr3_aa: CASSLVGGGSPFNYGYTF; cdr3_nt: TGTGCCAGCAGCTTAGTGGGGGGTGGCAGTCCCTTCAACTATGGCTACACCTTC
v_call: TRBV24-1; d_call: -; clone_size: -; j_call: TRBJ1-5; cdr3_aa: CATSDLRIDGRQPQHF; cdr3_nt: TGTGCCACCAGTGATTTGCGAATCGACGGGAGGCAGCCCCAGCATTTT
v_call: TRBV19; d_call: -; clone_size: -; j_call: TRBJ1-4; cdr3_aa: CASSIEGAGEKLFF; cdr3_nt: TGTGCCAGTAGTATAGAGGGGGCCGGAGAAAAACTGTTTTTT
v_call: TRBV5-8; d_call: -; clone_size: -; j_call: TRBJ2-7; cdr3_aa: CASSSRQSGEQYF; cdr3_nt: TGTGCCAGCAGCTCACGCCAATCGGGAGAGCAGTACTTC
v_call: TRBV7-3; d_call: -; clone_size: -; j_call: TRBJ2-3; cdr3_aa: CASSLMGADTQYF; cdr3_nt: TGTGCCAGCAGCTTAATGGGGGCAGATACGCAGTATTTT
v_call: TRBV11-2; d_call: -; clone_size: -; j_call: TRBJ1-2; cdr3_aa: CASSLYWAGVYGYTF; cdr3_nt: TGTGCCAGCAGCTTATACTGGGCGGGGGTTTATGGCTACACCTTC
v_call: TRBV6-5; d_call: -; clone_size: few; j_call: TRBJ1-6; cdr3_aa: CASRQYNSPLHF; cdr3_nt: TGTGCCAGCAGACAGTATAATTCACCCCTCCACTTT
v_call: TRBV9; d_call: -; clone_size: -; j_call: TRBJ1-3; cdr3_aa: CASSPRRADTIYF; cdr3_nt: TGTGCCAGCAGCCCCAGAAGGGCGGACACCATATATTTT
v_call: TRBV4-3; d_call: -; clone_size: -; j_call: TRBJ1-2; cdr3_aa: CASSQGRENYGYTF; cdr3_nt: TGCGCCAGCAGCCAAGGCCGGGAAAACTATGGCTACACCTTC
v_call: TRBV6-6; d_call: -; clone_size: -; j_call: TRBJ2-2; cdr3_aa: CASNPLAGELFF; cdr3_nt: TGTGCCAGCAACCCACTAGCCGGGGAGCTGTTTTTT
v_call: TRBV18; d_call: TRBD1; clone_size: -; j_call: TRBJ1-6; cdr3_aa: CASSDREGNSPLHF; cdr3_nt: TGTGCCAGCTCAGACAGGGAAGGGAATTCACCCCTCCACTTT
v_call: TRBV7-9; d_call: -; clone_size: -; j_call: TRBJ1-1; cdr3_aa: CASSLALKTEAFF; cdr3_nt: TGTGCCAGCAGCTTAGCCCTGAAGACTGAAGCTTTCTTT